This T cell receptor beta chain was recovered during a study of Ad26.COV2.S vaccination and SARS-CoV-2 variants. Background on the study: The vaccine Ad26.COV2.S was put into the muscle once, or twice with 56 days between. Regarding the study as a whole: With respect to non-spike TCR breadth, vaccine and placebo recipients were similar. TCR breadth and depth estimates may have understated total T cell responses.

Concerning this clone: The antigen is not known.

The treatment here: over 15 received Ad26.COV2.S at low or high dose, single or two shots; about 5 received placebo; per-sample allocation not given. The study sampled participants on day 63 after the first vaccine or placebo injection. In Boston, an adult donor aged 18-55 years took part. CDR1 is SGHRS, CDR2 YFSETQ, per germline. After removal of 2 bases from V and 6 bases from J, the junction contained 5 bases not matched to a gene. This CDR3 spans 15 amino acids. The method was immunoSEQ multiplex PCR; TCRdb's version includes in-frame clones alone and lacks a portion of them. The sample contains roughly 410,000 clones, 83% of which appear only once.

The chain links TRBV5-1 to TRBJ2-1, with 10 positions matching TRBD2. The specimen comprised peripheral blood, sampled in a trial of Ad26.COV2.S vaccine versus placebo. The clonotype originates from a person between 18 and 65 years old who received the Ad26.COV2.S COVID-19 vaccine or a placebo. CDR3: CASSFLAGASNEQFF. The CDR3 region has the DNA TGCGCCAGCAGCTTCCTAGCGGGAGCTTCCAATGAGCAGTTCTTC. Full variable domain (remainder filled in from reference TRBV5-1 and TRBJ2-1): KAGVTQTPRYLIKTRGQQVTLSCSPISGHRSVSWYQQTPGQGLQFLFEYFSETQRNKGNFPGRFSGRQFSNSRSEMNVSTLELGDSALYLCASSFLAGASNEQFFGPGTRLTVL.